This passage covers 27 T cell receptor beta chains from one sample sequenced in a study of post-analysis software for immune sequencing data. Regarding the study as a whole: TRBV5-6, TRBV5-1 and TRBV20-1 belonged to a set of about 5 TRBV segments that were more frequent in patients than controls.

No antigens are known for them. The TCR beta cDNA libraries contained unique molecular identifiers. TCRdb re-called the PCR reads through MiXCR, storing one row per CDR3 protein. The table has about 570,000 distinct CDR3 sequences, less than 40% seen once. What was sequenced was blood. The receptors come from a girl under 18 with multiple sclerosis.

Note on this clonotype: At one end, the junction sequence differs from germline, possibly due to a read error. The J gene is TRBJ1-4, the V gene TRBV4-1; 7 nucleotides line up with TRBD1. The CDR3 runs 15 residues. The germline V gene has CDR1 MGHRA and CDR2 YSYEKL. CDR3 region: CASSILRGANEKRFF. CDR3 DNA: TGCGCCAGCAGCATCCTCAGGGGGGCTAATGAAAAACGGTTTTTT.

Only a few counts were recorded for this clonotype. The chain links TRBV19 to TRBJ1-5; D is undetermined. Germline V gene sequence: CDR1 LNHDA, CDR2 SQIVND (reference sequence). Deletions cut 1 base from V and 3 bases from J, with 13 bases between. This CDR3 has 16 residues. The CDR3 is CASSIGSLKLNQPQHF. CDR3 sequence (DNA): TGTGCCAGTAGTATAGGCTCCCTAAAGCTCAATCAGCCCCAGCATTTT.

The CDR3 sequence: CASSRDRGITEAFF. CDR3 nucleotides: TGCGCCAGCAGCAGAGACAGGGGAATTACTGAAGCTTTCTTT. J is TRBJ1-1 and V is TRBV5-1; 8 positions agree with TRBD1. Germline V gene sequence: CDR1 SGHRS, CDR2 YFSETQ. V was pared by 4 bases and J by 5 bases, with 7 bases of the junction left unmatched. The CDR3 extends over 14 amino acids.

DNA for the CDR3: TGTGCCAGCAGCCAAGATCGGGGGGTGGTGAAGACCCAGTACTTC. This translates into CASSQDRGVVKTQYF. This sequence joins TRBV3-1 and TRBJ2-7; 7 bases agree with TRBD2. The DNA end is a closer match to TRBJ2-5, so the J assignment may be wrong. This CDR3 comprises 15 residues. The germline V gene encodes CDR1 LGHDT and CDR2 YNNKEL (reference sequence).

A few counts support this clonotype. V gene TRBV12-5 combines with J gene TRBJ1-2; TRBD1 might be the D (6 bases). The CDR3 loop spans 12 amino acids. Germline V CDR1 and CDR2: LGHNT, FRNRAP. Deletions cut 6 bases from V and 8 bases from J, with 13 bases between. The CDR3 DNA is TGTGCTAGTGGCCTCCAGACAGGAGGCTACACCTTC. The encoded protein is CASGLQTGGYTF.

J is TRBJ1-2 and V is TRBV29-1; D unclear. The CDR3 is 10 amino acids. V dropped 5 bases and J dropped 8 bases, with 9 bases sitting between them. Germline lookup yields CDR1 SQVTM and CDR2 ANQGSEA. This CDR3 reads CSVKAGGYTF. CDR3 coding DNA: TGCAGCGTTAAAGCGGGGGGCTACACCTTC. Complete variable domain (other parts from reference TRBV29-1 and TRBJ1-2): SAVISQKPSRDICQRGTSLTIQCQVDSQVTMMFWYRQQPGQSLTLIATANQGSEATYESGFVIDKFPISRPNLTFSTLTVSNMSPEDSSIYLCSVKAGGYTFGSGTRLTVV.

The chain links TRBV5-1 to TRBJ2-1; D gene unclear. Germline V CDR1 and CDR2: SGHRS, YFSETQ. With 1 base removed from V and 8 bases from J, the gap between germline ends came to 16 bases. CDR3 length equals 15 residues. CDR3 amino acids: CASSLQDPDMDEQFF. The CDR3 region has the DNA TGCGCCAGCAGCTTGCAGGACCCCGATATGGATGAGCAGTTCTTC.

The chain has TRBV12-3 or TRBV12-4 and TRBJ2-7; 8 bases agree with TRBD1. The last part of the DNA fits TRBJ2-5 better; the J call may be wrong. The CDR3 has 16 residues. The CDR3 bases are TGTGCCAGCAGCCCGACGGACGGACAGGGAGAAAAGACCCAGTACTTC. Amino acids: CASSPTDGQGEKTQYF.

The chain uses TRBV24-1 and TRBJ2-1, with TRBD2 as a possible D gene (5 bases). The V end was cut by 0 bases, the J end by 15 bases, with 14 bases between. The germline V gene has CDR1 KGHDR and CDR2 SFDVKD. The CDR3 contains 13 residues. CDR3 amino acids: CATSDLRGSGSFF. CDR3 bases: TGTGCCACCAGTGATTTGCGCGGGTCGGGGTCGTTCTTC.

This clonotype was seen more than once but under ten times. CDR3 nucleotides: TGTGCCAGCAGCTCCTGGCACCCCTTCAGCGAAGGCTCCTACGAGCAGTACTTC. Its protein product is CASSSWHPFSEGSYEQYF. V and J are TRBV5-6 and TRBJ2-7, with D unclear. V was shortened by 3 bases and J by 0 bases, with 22 bases between the two germline ends. Per the germline V gene, CDR1 is SGHDT and CDR2 is YYEEEE. CDR3 length equals 18 residues.

The sample holds many counts of this clonotype. J is TRBJ2-7 and V is TRBV5-6; perhaps TRBD1 as D (6 bases). The CDR3 consists of 14 residues. V was trimmed by 2 bases and J by 2 bases, leaving 11 bases between them. From germline, CDR1 is SGHDT and CDR2 YYEEEE. The CDR3 DNA sequence: TGTGCCAGCAGCTTAGGACAGTTAACCTACGAGCAGTACTTC. Its protein is CASSLGQLTYEQYF.

The rearrangement uses TRBV12-3 or TRBV12-4 and TRBJ1-2; D not certain. V dropped 6 bases and J dropped 3 bases, with 14 bases sitting between them. The CDR3 is made up of 14 amino acids. The CDR3 reads CASRARAGDYGYTF. CDR3 DNA sequence: TGTGCCAGCAGGGCGCGGGCAGGCGACTATGGCTACACCTTC.

The gene calls are TRBV7-2 and TRBJ2-1; TRBD1 agrees at 8 bases. CDR3 size: 13 residues. Germline V CDR1 and CDR2: SGHTA, FQGNSA. The ends lost 4 bases at V and 9 bases at J; junction bases unmatched: 5. This CDR3 is CTSSSWTGIEQFF. The CDR3 DNA sequence: TGTACCAGCAGCTCCTGGACAGGGATTGAGCAGTTCTTC.

The chain combines TRBV11-2 with TRBJ2-3; D is undetermined. Germline-derived CDR1 and CDR2 are SGHAT and FQNNGV. CDR3 length: 14 amino acids. Trimming took 1 base from V and 6 from J, leaving 11 bases between them. In DNA, the CDR3 is TGTGCCAGCAGCTTAGTCCGGTTCGCCGATACGCAGTATTTT. Amino acid sequence: CASSLVRFADTQYF.

This clonotype was detected a few times. The chain recombines TRBV7-9 with TRBJ2-3; the match to TRBD2 covers 9 bases. The CDR3 runs 16 residues. The V and J ends lost 2 bases and 2 bases, in that order; junction bases with no gene match: 5. Germline V lookup: CDR1 SEHNR, CDR2 FQNEAQ (reference sequence). DNA for the CDR3: TGTGCCAGCAGCTTATACCCTAGCGGGGTCACAGATACGCAGTATTTT. Protein sequence: CASSLYPSGVTDTQYF. Drawing the rest from reference TRBV7-9 and TRBJ2-3, the complete variable domain is DTGVSQNPRHKITKRGQNVTFRCDPISEHNRLYWYRQTLGQGPEFLTYFQNEAQLEKSRLLSDRFSAERPKGSFSTLEIQRTEQGDSAMYLCASSLYPSGVTDTQYFGPGTRLTVL.

This clonotype was detected ten times or more. The chain has TRBV12-3 or TRBV12-4 and TRBJ2-5; D uncertain. The CDR3 has 13 amino acids. V lost 3 bases, J lost 2 bases, and 7 bases lay in between. In nucleotides, the CDR3 is TGTGCCAGCAGTTTCTCCGGGCAAGAGACCCAGTACTTC. It yields the protein CASSFSGQETQYF.

This clonotype was observed at least ten times. This chain links TRBV10-3 with TRBJ1-6; D is unclear. This CDR3 contains 13 residues. Trimming left V 11 bases short and J 0 bases short, with 8 bases between. CDR1 and CDR2 from the germline V gene are ENHRY and SYGVKD. CDR3 coding DNA: TGTGCCGCCAGGAGCTCCTATAATTCACCCCTCCACTTT. It yields the protein CAARSSYNSPLHF.

This clonotype occurred a few times. J is TRBJ2-3 and V is TRBV5-1; D not certain. The V end was cut by 4 bases, the J end by 0 bases, with 15 bases between. Looked up from germline, CDR1 is SGHRS and CDR2 is YFSETQ. The CDR3 extends over 16 amino acids. The CDR3 nucleotides read TGCGCCAGCAGCCGAGACGGACCCAGGAGCACAGATACGCAGTATTTT. This encodes CASSRDGPRSTDTQYF.

This clonotype was counted many times. The rearrangement links TRBV3-1 to TRBJ2-7; TRBD2 aligns across 14 bases. V was pared by 3 bases and J by 3 bases, with 1 base of the junction left unmatched. Per germline, CDR1 LGHDT and CDR2 YNNKEL (reference sequence). This CDR3 has 15 residues. The CDR3: CASSQGLAGVYEQYF. The CDR3 coding sequence is TGTGCCAGCAGCCAGGGACTAGCGGGGGTCTACGAGCAGTACTTC.

This clonotype was recorded at least ten times. The chain couples TRBV11-2 to TRBJ2-5; 7 bases are shared with TRBD2. The CDR3 covers 15 residues. V was clipped by 1 base and J by 2 bases; unmatched bases: 4. Germline V gene lookup returns CDR1 SGHAT and CDR2 FQNNGV. The CDR3 protein is CASSLVGGGQETQYF. CDR3 nucleotide sequence: TGTGCCAGCAGCTTAGTAGGCGGGGGACAAGAGACCCAGTACTTC.

In its sample, this clonotype was seen once. The V and J genes are TRBV3-1 and TRBJ2-1, with D possibly being TRBD2 (6 bases). The CDR3 is 15 residues long. Looked up from germline, CDR1 is LGHDT and CDR2 is YNNKEL (reference sequence). V lost 5 bases to trimming and J lost 0 bases, with 11 bases between them. The CDR3 protein is CASSAPSVSYNEQFF. The CDR3 bases are TGTGCCAGCAGCGCCCCTAGCGTCTCCTACAATGAGCAGTTCTTC.

The rearrangement uses TRBV4-2 and TRBJ2-7, with 9 bases lining up with TRBD1. The CDR3 loop spans 17 amino acids. Germline values: CDR1 LGHNA, CDR2 YNFKEQ. V lost 0 bases, J lost 0 bases, and 6 bases stayed unmatched. CDR3 residues: CASSQEMDRGSSYEQYF. Here the CDR3 DNA reads TGTGCCAGCAGCCAAGAAATGGACAGGGGAAGCTCCTACGAGCAGTACTTC.

This clonotype was counted once. At one of its ends the junction is not consistent with the germline gene, which may arise from a read error. This chain joins TRBV15 and TRBJ2-6, with D hard to call. The CDR3 has 16 residues. Germline V lookup: CDR1 LNHNV, CDR2 YYDKDF (reference sequence). The CDR3 protein is CATSRGFEGGANVLTF. CDR3 nucleotides: TGCGCCACCAGCAGAGGATTCGAAGGTGGGGCCAACGTCCTGACTTTC.

V usage is TRBV10-3 and J usage is TRBJ1-2; possible D gene TRBD1, 5 bases. Trimming removed 3 bases at V and 0 bases at J, with 11 bases between. This CDR3 is 15 amino acids long. Germline V CDR1 and CDR2: ENHRY, SYGVKD. The CDR3 sequence is CAISDRGVANYGYTF. The CDR3 nucleotides are TGTGCCATCAGTGACCGGGGGGTAGCTAACTATGGCTACACCTTC.

This sequence joins TRBV29-1 and TRBJ2-5; D perhaps matches TRBD1 (5 bases). The CDR3 consists of 14 residues. V was trimmed by 0 bases and J by 0 bases, leaving 8 bases between them. The V gene's germline CDR1 is SQVTM and CDR2 ANQGSEA. This CDR3 reads CSVEDRRDQETQYF. The CDR3 nucleotides are TGCAGCGTTGAAGATCGCAGGGACCAAGAGACCCAGTACTTC. The whole variable domain, filled in from reference TRBV29-1 and TRBJ2-5, reads SAVISQKPSRDICQRGTSLTIQCQVDSQVTMMFWYRQQPGQSLTLIATANQGSEATYESGFVIDKFPISRPNLTFSTLTVSNMSPEDSSIYLCSVEDRRDQETQYFGPGTRLLVL.

The CDR3 protein is CASSIPGQGPYNEQFF. CDR3 in DNA: TGTGCCAGCAGCATCCCGGGACAGGGCCCCTACAATGAGCAGTTCTTC. The rearrangement links TRBV13 to TRBJ2-1; 9 bases align to TRBD1. The CDR3 contains 16 residues. Germline V gene data show CDR1 as PRHDT and CDR2 as FYEKMQ (reference sequence). Trimming cost V 5 bases and J 2 bases; bases outside gene matches: 7. The whole variable domain, remainder taken from reference TRBV13 and TRBJ2-1, is AAGVIQSPRHLIKEKRETATLKCYPIPRHDTVYWYQQGPGQDPQFLISFYEKMQSDKGSIPDRFSAQQFSDYHSELNMSSLELGDSALYFCASSIPGQGPYNEQFFGPGTRLTVL.

This clonotype has only a few counts. The chain joins TRBV5-1 to TRBJ2-5; perhaps D is TRBD1 or TRBD2 (5 bases each). Per the germline V gene, CDR1 is SGHRS and CDR2 is YFSETQ. Between the trimmed V and J ends, which lost 4 bases and 1 base, there was a span of 14 bases. This CDR3 is 15 amino acids long. CDR3 protein: CASSPTGTTQETQYF. The CDR3 DNA reads as TGCGCCAGCAGCCCAACCGGGACGACCCAAGAGACCCAGTACTTC.